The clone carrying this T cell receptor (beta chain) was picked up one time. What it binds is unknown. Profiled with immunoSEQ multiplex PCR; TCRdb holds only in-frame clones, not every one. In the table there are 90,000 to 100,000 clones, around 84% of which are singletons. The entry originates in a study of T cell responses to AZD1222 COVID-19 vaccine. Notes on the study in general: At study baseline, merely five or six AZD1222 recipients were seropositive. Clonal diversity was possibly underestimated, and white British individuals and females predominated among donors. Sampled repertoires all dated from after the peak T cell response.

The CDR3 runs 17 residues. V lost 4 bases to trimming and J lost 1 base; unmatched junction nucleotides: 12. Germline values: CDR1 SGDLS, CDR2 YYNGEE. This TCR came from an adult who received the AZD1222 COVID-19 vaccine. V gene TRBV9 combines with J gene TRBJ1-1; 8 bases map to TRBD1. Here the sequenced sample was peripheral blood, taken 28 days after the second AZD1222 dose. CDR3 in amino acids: CASSPDRAVRGNTEAFF. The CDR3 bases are TGTGCCAGCAGCCCGGACAGGGCGGTTCGCGGGAACACTGAAGCTTTCTTT.